This record looks at one T cell receptor beta chain sequence and its context. Its antigen is unidentified. Assay: immunoSEQ multiplex PCR; the TCRdb copy retains only in-frame clones and omits some. The table has 50,000 to 75,000 clones, more than 75% seen once. The CDR3 covers 15 residues. Trimming shortened V by 0 bases and J by 4 bases, and 12 bases separated the two germline ends. Germline-derived CDR1 and CDR2 are MNHEY and SVGAGI. This entry is derived from a study of OX40 agonist ivuxolimab in advanced cancers. At the level of the study: An anti-OX40 (CD134) antibody with agonistic activity, ivuxolimab, was administered to patients. Study-wide points: More expanded clones were seen, on average, in CD8+ T cells than in CD4+.

The receptor was derived from an adult with an advanced solid tumor such as melanoma, head and neck, liver or kidney cancer. The V call is TRBV6-5, the J call TRBJ1-2; no clear D gene. The specimen comprised CD4+ or CD8+ T cells sorted from blood, sampled in a trial of the OX40 agonist ivuxolimab. CDR3 in DNA: TGTGCCAGCAGTTACTCGAGCAAAGGGATCTATGGCTACACCTTC. Its translation is CASSYSSKGIYGYTF.